The 8 T cell receptor beta chains below come from one sample, sequenced in a study of T cell changes during pregnancy in multiple sclerosis. Assay: immunoSEQ multiplex PCR; the TCRdb copy retains only in-frame clones and omits some. The repertoire consists of some 37,000 clones, with 92% occurring once and the leading ten covering approximately 0.81%. The specimen was CD4+ T cells from peripheral blood mononuclear cells, collected before pregnancy. The receptor source for this set is a female donor with multiple sclerosis, enrolled in a pregnancy study.

This chain links TRBV19 with TRBJ1-1; perhaps TRBD1 as D (5 bases). V was pared by 5 bases and J by 0 bases, with 13 bases between. The CDR3 runs to 15 residues. Germline assignment: CDR1 LNHDA and CDR2 SQIVND (reference sequence). CDR3: CASSGGRGMNTEAFF. CDR3 sequence (DNA): TGTGCCAGTAGTGGGGGTCGGGGGATGAACACTGAAGCTTTCTTT.

V usage is TRBV9 and J usage is TRBJ1-3; D unclear. Deletions cut 0 bases from V and 1 base from J, with 14 bases between. The CDR3 runs to 17 residues. Germline CDR1 is SGDLS and CDR2 is YYNGEE. DNA of the CDR3: TGTGCCAGCAGCGTAGAGGTAACAGCCGTGTCTGGAAACACCATATATTTT. Its translation is CASSVEVTAVSGNTIYF.

This chain links TRBV7-6 with TRBJ2-2, with 8 bases matching TRBD2. Germline CDR1 is SGHVS and CDR2 is FNYEAQ. CDR3 length: 15 amino acids. The junction had 6 bases not matched to a gene; V was cut back by 5 bases and J by 4 bases. CDR3 bases: TGTGCCAGCAGCGGAGCGGGAGTAAGCACCGGGGAGCTGTTTTTT. This translates into CASSGAGVSTGELFF.

V usage is TRBV19 and J usage is TRBJ2-1, with D unresolved. V was trimmed by 3 bases and J by 8 bases, leaving 17 bases between them. This CDR3 is 15 amino acids long. Looked up from germline, CDR1 is LNHDA and CDR2 is SQIVND (reference sequence). CDR3 protein: CASSIARVRVYEQFF. The DNA of the CDR3 is TGTGCCAGTAGTATTGCGAGAGTTCGAGTTTATGAGCAGTTCTTC.

This chain uses TRBV28 with TRBJ2-5; D is ambiguous. Germline V lookup: CDR1 MDHEN, CDR2 SYDVKM. The CDR3 is 14 residues long. V lost 3 bases, J lost 0 bases, and 8 bases lay in between. The CDR3 reads CASSFDGYQETQYF. CDR3 nucleotides: TGTGCCAGCAGTTTTGACGGGTACCAAGAGACCCAGTACTTC.

The V call is TRBV7-3, the J call TRBJ2-5; 8 positions match TRBD2. The germline V gene has CDR1 SGHTA and CDR2 FQGTGA. The CDR3 sequence is 12 residues long. The ends lost 4 bases at V and 9 bases at J; junction bases unmatched: 4. The CDR3 protein is CASSSTGGAQYF. The CDR3 DNA reads as TGTGCCAGCAGCTCCACCGGGGGGGCCCAGTACTTC.

The chain has TRBV5-1 and TRBJ2-1; TRBD1 is a possible D gene (5 bases). V dropped 5 bases and J dropped 5 bases, with 20 bases sitting between them. The CDR3 runs 16 residues. Germline V gene data show CDR1 as SGHRS and CDR2 as YFSETQ. The CDR3 region is CASSSLLDRSDNEQFF. The CDR3 DNA reads TGCGCCAGCAGTTCCTTATTAGACAGATCGGACAATGAGCAGTTCTTC. Full variable domain (remainder filled in from reference TRBV5-1 and TRBJ2-1): KAGVTQTPRYLIKTRGQQVTLSCSPISGHRSVSWYQQTPGQGLQFLFEYFSETQRNKGNFPGRFSGRQFSNSRSEMNVSTLELGDSALYLCASSSLLDRSDNEQFFGPGTRLTVL.

The chain links TRBV19 to TRBJ2-1, with 10 positions matching TRBD2. Germline V gene lookup returns CDR1 LNHDA and CDR2 SQIVND (reference sequence). The CDR3 runs to 17 residues. The junction had 3 bases not matched to a gene; V was cut back by 1 base and J by 0 bases. DNA of the CDR3: TGTGCCAGTAGTATAGCCCCTAGCGGGAGCTCCTACAATGAGCAGTTCTTC. It specifies CASSIAPSGSSYNEQFF.